This is a list of T cell receptor beta chains from one sample in a study of OX40 agonist ivuxolimab in advanced cancers. The assay was immunoSEQ multiplex PCR, and TCRdb's table has in-frame clones only and misses some. The table lists 66,000 or so clones, 87% of them singletons. Sequenced here: CD4+ or CD8+ T cells sorted from blood, sampled in a trial of the OX40 agonist ivuxolimab. Source of these receptors: an adult with an advanced solid tumor such as melanoma, head and neck, liver or kidney cancer. Both conserved end residues are part of each CDR3. Fields, in order: V gene, J gene, CDR3 protein.

v_call: TRBV5-1
j_call: TRBJ1-3
cdr3_aa: CASSRTQGSGNTIYF

v_call: TRBV7-8
j_call: TRBJ1-1
cdr3_aa: CASSFREGVEAFF

v_call: TRBV9
j_call: TRBJ1-6
cdr3_aa: CASSVMGDNSPLHF

v_call: TRBV28
j_call: TRBJ1-2
cdr3_aa: CASRGTGLNYGYTF

v_call: TRBV18
j_call: TRBJ2-5
cdr3_aa: CASSPITGETQYF

v_call: TRBV7-9
j_call: TRBJ1-5
cdr3_aa: CASSLVVGQPQHF

v_call: TRBV7-3
j_call: TRBJ2-5
cdr3_aa: CASSVGLAGVGETQYF

v_call: TRBV5-5
j_call: TRBJ2-3
cdr3_aa: CASSLGQSHTDTQYF

v_call: TRBV19
j_call: TRBJ1-5
cdr3_aa: CASSIRTGGGQPQHF

v_call: TRBV27
j_call: TRBJ2-3
cdr3_aa: CASSWGTFTDTQYF

v_call: TRBV5-1
j_call: TRBJ1-1
cdr3_aa: CASSPSGNTEAFF

v_call: TRBV28
j_call: TRBJ2-5
cdr3_aa: CASASQGTAKETQYF

v_call: TRBV2
j_call: TRBJ1-1
cdr3_aa: CASRGDLGDTEAFF

v_call: TRBV20-1
j_call: TRBJ2-7
cdr3_aa: CSAYFREVQYF

v_call: TRBV11-2
j_call: TRBJ2-7
cdr3_aa: CASRKSGTRTYEQYF

v_call: TRBV18
j_call: TRBJ1-1
cdr3_aa: CASSLGTGEDAFF

v_call: TRBV11-3
j_call: TRBJ2-2
cdr3_aa: CASSSRGVGGELFF

v_call: TRBV10-3
j_call: TRBJ2-3
cdr3_aa: CAISEPGSGRAAADTQYF

v_call: TRBV28
j_call: TRBJ2-7
cdr3_aa: CASSPPGQGTYEQYF

v_call: TRBV5-1
j_call: TRBJ2-5
cdr3_aa: CASSLYSGGEETQYF

v_call: TRBV6-1
j_call: TRBJ2-7
cdr3_aa: CASSDSGGAILYEQYF

v_call: TRBV10-3
j_call: TRBJ1-2
cdr3_aa: CAMGQGNGYTF

v_call: TRBV5-4
j_call: TRBJ2-7
cdr3_aa: CASSFTGTGSHEQYF

v_call: TRBV5-1
j_call: TRBJ2-7
cdr3_aa: CASSLVGSGSSYEQYF

v_call: TRBV7-8
j_call: TRBJ1-1
cdr3_aa: CASSLEGHPDTEAFF

v_call: TRBV4-1
j_call: TRBJ2-4
cdr3_aa: CASSQESSGRAINF

v_call: TRBV7-2
j_call: TRBJ1-6
cdr3_aa: CASSSAAGGNSPLHF

v_call: TRBV2
j_call: TRBJ2-2
cdr3_aa: CASSGQSTGELFF